The rows below give T cell receptor beta chains drawn from one sample of a study of blood T cell repertoires in COVID-19. The repertoire was sequenced with immunoSEQ multiplex PCR; TCRdb's copy has only in-frame clones and lacks some. Of 250,000 to 300,000 clones listed, 65% to 90% were seen once; the top ten hold approximately 5.1%. Source material: peripheral blood. These receptor sequences come from a man over 45 with active or convalescent COVID-19. Each CDR3 is given with its conserved first and last residue. D genes are given only for firm matches. Some rows have no size entry. The others give once, few or many, or a class for an expanded clone.

v_call: TRBV11-2
clone_size: NA
d_call: NA
j_call: TRBJ2-7
cdr3_nt: TGTGCCAGCAGCTTAGCGACAGGGGAGGGGTACGAGCAGTACTTC
cdr3_aa: CASSLATGEGYEQYF

v_call: TRBV7-2
clone_size: few
d_call: NA
j_call: TRBJ2-7
cdr3_nt: TGTGCCAGCACTAACTCCTACGAGCAGTACTTC
cdr3_aa: CASTNSYEQYF

v_call: TRBV18
clone_size: NA
d_call: NA
j_call: TRBJ2-5
cdr3_nt: TGTGCCAGCTCACTACGAGCGGCTCCTGGGACCCAGTACTTC
cdr3_aa: CASSLRAAPGTQYF

v_call: TRBV28
clone_size: once
d_call: NA
j_call: TRBJ2-7
cdr3_nt: TGTGCCAGCAGTTTCGACAGAATATCCTCCTACGAGCAGTACTTC
cdr3_aa: CASSFDRISSYEQYF

v_call: TRBV9
clone_size: NA
d_call: TRBD2
j_call: TRBJ2-1
cdr3_nt: TGTGCCAGCAGCCCCCGAGGCCTAGCGGGAGCAGAAAATGAGCAGTTCTTC
cdr3_aa: CASSPRGLAGAENEQFF

v_call: TRBV5-1
clone_size: NA
d_call: TRBD1
j_call: TRBJ1-2
cdr3_nt: TGCGCCAGCAGCTTGGTTACCGGGGCAGGGGGCCCAGGAGACTATGGCTACACCTTC
cdr3_aa: CASSLVTGAGGPGDYGYTF

v_call: TRBV27
clone_size: NA
d_call: NA
j_call: TRBJ2-7
cdr3_nt: TGTGCCAGCAGTCGGGGAAGTAGGAGCTACGAGCAGTACTTC
cdr3_aa: CASSRGSRSYEQYF

v_call: TRBV7-2
clone_size: NA
d_call: TRBD1
j_call: TRBJ2-7
cdr3_nt: TGTGCCAGCAGACCCCCGGACAGGGGCTACGAGCAGTACTTC
cdr3_aa: CASRPPDRGYEQYF

v_call: TRBV5-3
clone_size: few
d_call: NA
j_call: TRBJ2-7
cdr3_nt: TGTGTCAGAAGCTTGGATCAGGGGCCCAAAAGATACGAGCAGTACTTC
cdr3_aa: CVRSLDQGPKRYEQYF

v_call: TRBV18
clone_size: NA
d_call: TRBD1
j_call: TRBJ1-2
cdr3_nt: TGTGCCAGCTCGCGAAACAGGGGGGTACAATACTCCTTC
cdr3_aa: CASSRNRGVQYSF

v_call: TRBV9
clone_size: NA
d_call: TRBD2
j_call: TRBJ2-1
cdr3_nt: TGTGCCAGCAGCCCCAGTAGCGGGAGGGTTTACAATGAGCAGTTCTTC
cdr3_aa: CASSPSSGRVYNEQFF

v_call: TRBV4-3
clone_size: NA
d_call: NA
j_call: TRBJ2-1
cdr3_nt: TGCGCCAGCAGCCAATCGTCAGACAATGAGCAGTTCTTC
cdr3_aa: CASSQSSDNEQFF

v_call: TRBV4-1
clone_size: NA
d_call: NA
j_call: TRBJ2-5
cdr3_nt: TGCGCCAGCAGCCAAGATCGGGGAGTAGAGACCCAGTACTTC
cdr3_aa: CASSQDRGVETQYF

v_call: TRBV4-3
clone_size: many
d_call: TRBD2
j_call: TRBJ2-7
cdr3_nt: TGCGCCAGCAGCCAAGACCGGGCGACTAGCGCCTACGAGCAGTACTTC
cdr3_aa: CASSQDRATSAYEQYF